This T cell receptor beta chain emerged from a study of T cells in Graves' hyperthyroidism and ophthalmopathy. In the study overall: Sampling of peripheral blood happened at initial diagnosis, prior to any treatment.

With 5 bases removed from V and 0 bases from J, the gap between germline ends came to 5 bases. The CDR3 is 13 residues long. CDR1 and CDR2 (germline): MNHEY, SMNVEV (reference sequence). Hyperthyroidism patients were newly diagnosed, had disease duration under 2 months, and were aged 18 to 65 years. What was amplified from RNA transcripts were TCR beta CDR3 regions. The TCR CDR3 first-round RT-PCR relied on the HTBI primer set. TCRdb itself ran the multiplex PCR reads through MiXCR, one entry per CDR3 protein. The table includes some 600,000 distinct CDR3 sequences, 11% to 15% detected once. This sequence originates from a woman aged 25-40 years with Graves' hyperthyroidism that later progressed to Graves' ophthalmopathy. The sample was blood. The chain has TRBV27 and TRBJ2-1; D is uncertain. CDR3 protein: CASSNRSYNEQFF. CDR3 sequence (DNA): TGTGCCAGCAGTAACCGCTCCTACAATGAGCAGTTCTTC.